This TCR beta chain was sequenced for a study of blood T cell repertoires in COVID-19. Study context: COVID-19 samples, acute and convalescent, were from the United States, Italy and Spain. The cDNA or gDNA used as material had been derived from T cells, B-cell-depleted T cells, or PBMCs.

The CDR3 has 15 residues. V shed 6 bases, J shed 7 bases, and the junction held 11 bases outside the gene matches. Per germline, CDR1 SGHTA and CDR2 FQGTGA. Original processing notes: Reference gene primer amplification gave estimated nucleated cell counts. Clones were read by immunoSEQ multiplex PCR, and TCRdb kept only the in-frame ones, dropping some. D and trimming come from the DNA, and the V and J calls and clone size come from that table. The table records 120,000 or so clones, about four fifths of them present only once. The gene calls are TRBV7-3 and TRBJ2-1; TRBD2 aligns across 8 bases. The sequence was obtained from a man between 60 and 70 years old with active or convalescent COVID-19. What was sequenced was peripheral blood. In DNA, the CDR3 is TGTGCCAGCAGTTCTCAAGCGGGAGAGGTGAATGAGCAGTTCTTC. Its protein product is CASSSQAGEVNEQFF.